Listed below are T cell receptor beta chains from one sample, sequenced in a study of blood T cell repertoires in COVID-19. The table came from immunoSEQ multiplex PCR; TCRdb's copy has only in-frame clones and leaves some out. The sample yields fewer than 200,000 clones, 92% seen once. The sample was peripheral blood. These TCRs come from a man aged 30 to 39 with COVID-19, enrolled during active disease. Each CDR3 is given with its conserved first and last residue. A D gene is named only where the DNA matches it firmly. The size field is filled for only some rows; it gives once, few, many or a size class.

d_call j_call clone_size v_call cdr3_nt cdr3_aa
NA TRBJ1-2 NA TRBV27 TGTGCCAGCAGTTTAGGGGGGGTAGGCTATGGCTACACCTTC CASSLGGVGYGYTF
TRBD1 TRBJ1-3 NA TRBV9 TGTGCCAGCAGCGCCCTGGACAGGGCTGGAAACACCATATATTTT CASSALDRAGNTIYF
TRBD2 TRBJ2-1 NA TRBV7-2 TGTGCCAGCAGCTTAGGCGGGAGGCACTCTGAGCAGTTCTTC CASSLGGRHSEQFF
TRBD1 TRBJ1-1 NA TRBV5-1 TGCGCCAGCAGCCCGGGACAGATGAACACTGAAGCTTTCTTT CASSPGQMNTEAFF
TRBD1 TRBJ2-7 few TRBV10-1 TGCGCCAGCACGGGACAGGGGCCCTACGAGCAGTACTTC CASTGQGPYEQYF
TRBD2 TRBJ2-7 many TRBV30 TGTGCCTGGGTGGCTAGCGGGACCAACGAGCAGTACTTC CAWVASGTNEQYF
TRBD2 TRBJ2-3 NA TRBV5-4 TGTGCCAGCAGACGACCGGGACTAGCGAATACAGATACGCAGTATTTT CASRRPGLANTDTQYF
TRBD2 TRBJ2-7 NA TRBV10-3 TGTGCCATCAGTGCGGGTCTAGCGGGGGGGCCTTCCTACGAGCAGTACTTC CAISAGLAGGPSYEQYF
NA TRBJ2-2 NA TRBV7-3 TGTGCCAGCAGCCCATCCGGACTCCTCGCGAACACCGGGGAGCTGTTTTTT CASSPSGLLANTGELFF
TRBD2 TRBJ2-5 NA TRBV7-9 TGTGCCAGCTCCCGGGGGGGAGTGGAGACCCAGTACTTC CASSRGGVETQYF
NA TRBJ2-1 once TRBV3-1/TRBV3-2 TGTGCCAGCAGCCAAGAATACGGGAGTAGTAGATACAATGAGCAGTTCTTC CASSQEYGSSRYNEQFF
TRBD2 TRBJ2-7 NA TRBV5-1 TGCGCCAGCAGCCTACTAGCGGGAGAGTACTACGAGCAGTACTTC CASSLLAGEYYEQYF
TRBD1 TRBJ2-3 once TRBV9 TGTGCCAGCAGCCCCCGACAGGGCATAGATACGCAGTATTTT CASSPRQGIDTQYF
TRBD1 TRBJ1-2 NA TRBV6-5 TGTGCCAGCAGGACGCCGGGACAGGGGCACTATGGCTACACCTTC CASRTPGQGHYGYTF
NA TRBJ1-2 NA TRBV24-1 TGTGCCACCAGTGATTTAGGACTGGGGGGCTACACCTTC CATSDLGLGGYTF
NA TRBJ2-1 NA TRBV9 TGTGCCAGCAGTCCGACAGGTTGGCCTCCCTCCTACAATGAGCAGTTCTTC CASSPTGWPPSYNEQFF
TRBD2 TRBJ2-1 once TRBV18 TGTGCCAGCTCCCGCTGGACTAGCGGGGTCCAAAATGAGCAGTTCTTC CASSRWTSGVQNEQFF
NA TRBJ2-2 NA TRBV18 TGTGCCAGCTCCCAACAAACCGGGATTACCACGAACACCGGGGAGCTGTTTTTT CASSQQTGITTNTGELFF
NA TRBJ2-7 NA TRBV19 TGTGCCAGTAGACGAACCGGGAACGGCGAGCAGTACTTC CASRRTGNGEQYF